This is a list of T cell receptor beta chains from one sample in a study of vaccination and CD4 T cells after COVID-19. What these receptors recognize is not known. TCRdb passed the PCR reads through MiXCR, listing each CDR3 protein once. This sample has thousands of distinct CDR3 sequences, with about 56% found just once. The sequencing sample was made of CD4+ T cells from blood, cultured in vitro. All receptors come from a human donor who had recovered from COVID-19. Each CDR3 is given with its conserved first and last residue. Each record gives: clone size, J gene, V gene, D gene, CDR3 protein, CDR3 DNA. A D gene is named only where the DNA matches it firmly. Only part of the rows carry a size: once, few, many, or a class if the clone is expanded.

>few|TRBJ2-5|TRBV7-2|-
CASSPEVNQETQYF
TGTGCCAGCAGCCCGGAGGTTAATCAAGAGACCCAGTACTTC
>-|TRBJ2-7|TRBV24-1|-
CATSDSTDLYEQYF
TGTGCCACCAGTGACTCGACAGACTTGTACGAGCAGTACTTC
>once|TRBJ2-7|TRBV20-1|TRBD2
CSARLAGEVWGSISSYEQYF
TGCAGTGCAAGACTAGCGGGAGAGGTTTGGGGTAGTATTAGCTCCTACGAGCAGTACTTC
>-|TRBJ1-5|TRBV30|-
CAWSKGLGNQPQHF
TGTGCCTGGAGTAAGGGGCTGGGGAATCAGCCCCAGCATTTT
>-|TRBJ2-5|TRBV10-3|-
CAISESTSQAQYF
TGTGCCATCAGTGAGTCAACTAGTCAGGCCCAGTACTTC
>-|TRBJ1-2|TRBV20-1|-
CSAPWGAAGYTF
TGCAGTGCCCCATGGGGGGCGGCTGGCTACACCTTC
>-|TRBJ2-3|TRBV20-1|-
CSARDGGAGGISRTDTQYF
TGCAGTGCTAGAGATGGAGGGGCAGGGGGAATTTCACGCACAGATACGCAGTATTTT
>few|TRBJ2-5|TRBV19|-
CASSGGGQETQYF
TGTGCCAGTAGTGGTGGGGGACAAGAGACCCAGTACTTC
>-|TRBJ2-7|TRBV12-3/TRBV12-4|-
CASSFGSAYEQYF
TGTGCCAGCAGTTTCGGGTCGGCCTACGAGCAGTACTTC
>-|TRBJ2-6|TRBV5-4|-
CASSLSPGPGANVLTF
TGTGCCAGCAGCTTAAGCCCAGGGCCTGGGGCCAACGTCCTGACTTTC
>-|TRBJ1-1|TRBV6-1|-
CASSLDGMNTEAFF
TGTGCCAGCAGCCTGGACGGGATGAACACTGAAGCTTTCTTT
>-|TRBJ1-2|TRBV20-1|TRBD1
CSAGTDNYGYTF
TGCAGTGCTGGGACAGACAACTATGGCTACACCTTC
>-|TRBJ1-1|TRBV4-1|-
CASSLPVRRVWDTEAFF
TGCGCCAGCAGCCTACCGGTCAGGAGGGTGTGGGACACTGAAGCTTTCTTT
>-|TRBJ2-3|TRBV27|TRBD2
CASTERGAPTDTQYF
TGTGCCAGCACGGAGCGGGGGGCACCCACAGATACGCAGTATTTT
>-|TRBJ1-5|TRBV20-1|-
CSAKTGAGRNQPQHF
TGCAGTGCGAAGACGGGGGCCGGACGCAATCAGCCCCAGCATTTT
>-|TRBJ1-5|TRBV20-1|TRBD1
CSAGGRGDQPQHF
TGCAGTGCTGGAGGCAGGGGGGATCAGCCCCAGCATTTT